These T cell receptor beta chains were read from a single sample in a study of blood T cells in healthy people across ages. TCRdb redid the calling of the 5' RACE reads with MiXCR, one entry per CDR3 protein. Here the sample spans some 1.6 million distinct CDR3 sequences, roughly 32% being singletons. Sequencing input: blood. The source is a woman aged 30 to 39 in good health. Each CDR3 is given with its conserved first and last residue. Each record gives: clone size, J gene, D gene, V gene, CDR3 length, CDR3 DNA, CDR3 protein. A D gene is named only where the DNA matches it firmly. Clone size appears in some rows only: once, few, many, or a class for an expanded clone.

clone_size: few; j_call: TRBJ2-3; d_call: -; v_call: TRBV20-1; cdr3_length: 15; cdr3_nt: TGCAGTGCTACGATGTCGGGGGTGAATCGAGATACGCAGTATTTT; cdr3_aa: CSATMSGVNRDTQYF
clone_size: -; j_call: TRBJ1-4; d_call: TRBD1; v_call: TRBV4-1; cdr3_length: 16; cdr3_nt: TGCGCCAGCGGATCGGGACAGGGGGTAATTAATGAAAAACTGTTTTTT; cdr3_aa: CASGSGQGVINEKLFF
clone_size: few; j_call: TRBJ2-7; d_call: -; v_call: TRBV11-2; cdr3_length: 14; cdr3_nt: TGTGCCAGCAGCTTAGGCAAGGTTTGGTACGAGCAGTACTTC; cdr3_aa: CASSLGKVWYEQYF
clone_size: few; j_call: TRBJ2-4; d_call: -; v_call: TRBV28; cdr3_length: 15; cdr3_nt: TGTGCCAGCAGTTTAAGCGGGCCCCGAGAAGACATTCAGTACTTC; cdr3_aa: CASSLSGPREDIQYF
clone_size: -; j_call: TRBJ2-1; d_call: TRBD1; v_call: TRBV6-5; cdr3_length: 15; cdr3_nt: TGTGCCAGCAGTCGGTCGGCAGGGGGATACAATGAGCAGTTCTTC; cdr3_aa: CASSRSAGGYNEQFF
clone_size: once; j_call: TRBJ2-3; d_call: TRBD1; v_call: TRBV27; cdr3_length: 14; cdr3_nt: TGTGCCAGCAGTTTAGGGACAGAGACCAATACGCAGTATTTT; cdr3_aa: CASSLGTETNTQYF
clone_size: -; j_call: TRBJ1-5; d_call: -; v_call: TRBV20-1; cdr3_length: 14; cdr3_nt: TGCAGTACGCCGGGACAAGTCAACAATCAGCCCCAGCATTTT; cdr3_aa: CSTPGQVNNQPQHF
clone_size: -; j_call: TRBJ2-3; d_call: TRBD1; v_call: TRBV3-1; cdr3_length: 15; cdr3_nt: TGTGCCAGCAGCCGAAGACAGGGGACGGCAGATACGCAGTATTTT; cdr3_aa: CASSRRQGTADTQYF
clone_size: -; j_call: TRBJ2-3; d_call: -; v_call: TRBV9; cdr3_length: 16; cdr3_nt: TGTGCCAGCAACGTAGAGAGTGGGGGAATCACAGATACGCAGTATTTT; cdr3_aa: CASNVESGGITDTQYF
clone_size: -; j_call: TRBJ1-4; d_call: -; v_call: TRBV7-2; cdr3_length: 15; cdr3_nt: TGTGCCAGCAGCCGAATCAGAAGGGCTAATGAAAAACTGTTTTTT; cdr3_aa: CASSRIRRANEKLFF
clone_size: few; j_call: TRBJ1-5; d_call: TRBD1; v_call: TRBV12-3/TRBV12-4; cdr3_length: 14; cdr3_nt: TGTGCCACGCGGATACAGGGGGCAAATCAGCCCCAGCATTTT; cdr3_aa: CATRIQGANQPQHF
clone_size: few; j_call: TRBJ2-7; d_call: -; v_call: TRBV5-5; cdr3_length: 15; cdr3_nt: TGTGCCAGCAGCTTGACGGCAACCGCCACCTACGAGCAGTACTTC; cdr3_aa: CASSLTATATYEQYF
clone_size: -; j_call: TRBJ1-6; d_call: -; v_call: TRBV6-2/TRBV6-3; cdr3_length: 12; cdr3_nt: TGTGCCAGCAGTTACTCGCTCCCGGCCCTCCACTTT; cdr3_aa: CASSYSLPALHF
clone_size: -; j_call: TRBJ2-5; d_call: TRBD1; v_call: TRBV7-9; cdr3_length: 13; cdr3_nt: TGTGCCAGCAGCTTAGCGTTTGGACAGGAGCAGTACTTC; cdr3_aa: CASSLAFGQEQYF
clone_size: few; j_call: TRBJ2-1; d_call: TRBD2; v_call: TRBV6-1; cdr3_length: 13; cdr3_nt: TGTGCCAGCAGTATCTCTAGCGGGAGGCCGGGGTTCTTC; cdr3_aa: CASSISSGRPGFF
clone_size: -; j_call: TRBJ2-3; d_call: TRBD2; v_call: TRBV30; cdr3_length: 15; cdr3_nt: TGTGCCTGGACCCCGGGACTAGCGGGAGCAGATACGCAGTATTTT; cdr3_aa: CAWTPGLAGADTQYF
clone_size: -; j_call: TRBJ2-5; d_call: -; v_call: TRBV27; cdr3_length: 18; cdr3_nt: TGTGCCAGCAGTTTGAGGGCCCCTGCAAATCGAGCAAGAGAGACCCAGTACTTC; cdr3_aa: CASSLRAPANRARETQYF
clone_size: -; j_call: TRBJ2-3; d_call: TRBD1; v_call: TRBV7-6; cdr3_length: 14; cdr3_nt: TGTGCCAGCAGCTCGGGACAGCTGGCCGATACGCAGTATTTT; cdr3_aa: CASSSGQLADTQYF
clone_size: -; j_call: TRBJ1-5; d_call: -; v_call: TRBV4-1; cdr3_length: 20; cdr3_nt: TGCGCCAGCAGCCACAAGATGATAGCTCGTCGGGGCAGGTTGGAAAGGGCCCAGCATTTT; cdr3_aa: CASSHKMIARRGRLERAQHF
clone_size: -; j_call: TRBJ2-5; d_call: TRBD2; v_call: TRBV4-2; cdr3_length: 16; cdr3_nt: TGTGCCAGCAGCCAGGAAGGACTAGGGGTTTCAGAGACCCAGTACTTC; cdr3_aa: CASSQEGLGVSETQYF
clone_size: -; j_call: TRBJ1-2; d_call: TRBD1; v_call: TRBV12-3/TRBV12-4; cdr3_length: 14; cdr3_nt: TGTGCCAGCAGTCCGTTTGAGGGGGCATATGGCTACACCTTC; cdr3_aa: CASSPFEGAYGYTF
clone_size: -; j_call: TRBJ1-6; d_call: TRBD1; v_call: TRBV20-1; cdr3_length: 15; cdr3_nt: TGCAGTGCTAGGGTGGTCGACAGGGTAAACTCACCCCTCCACTTT; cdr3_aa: CSARVVDRVNSPLHF
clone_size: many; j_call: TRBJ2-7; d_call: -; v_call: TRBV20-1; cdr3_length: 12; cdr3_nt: TGCAGCGCCCGACAGAGTACCTACGAGCAGTACTTC; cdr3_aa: CSARQSTYEQYF
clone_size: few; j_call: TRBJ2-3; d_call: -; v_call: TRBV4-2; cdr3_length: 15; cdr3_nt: TGTGCCAGCAGCGCTCGGGGGGCCCAGGGTGGTACGCAGTATTTT; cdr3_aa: CASSARGAQGGTQYF
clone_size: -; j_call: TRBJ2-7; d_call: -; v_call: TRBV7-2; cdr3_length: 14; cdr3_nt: TGTGCCAGCAGCTCCGAGATAGAACCCCACGAGCAGTACTTC; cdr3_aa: CASSSEIEPHEQYF
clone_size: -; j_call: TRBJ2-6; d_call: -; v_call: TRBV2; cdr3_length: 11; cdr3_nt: TGTGCCAAACTGGCGGGGAACGTCCTGACTTTC; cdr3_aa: CAKLAGNVLTF
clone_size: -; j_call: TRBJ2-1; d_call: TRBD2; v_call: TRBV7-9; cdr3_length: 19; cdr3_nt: TGTGCCAGCAGCTCAACGACTAGCGGGGGGACTACTTCCTACAATGAGCAGTTCTTC; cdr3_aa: CASSSTTSGGTTSYNEQFF
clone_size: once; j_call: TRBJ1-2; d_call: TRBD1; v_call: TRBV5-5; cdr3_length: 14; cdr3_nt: TGTGCCAGCAACGCTGACAGGGGAGGGTATGGCTACACCTTC; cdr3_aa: CASNADRGGYGYTF
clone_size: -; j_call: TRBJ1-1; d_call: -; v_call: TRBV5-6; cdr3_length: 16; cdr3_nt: TGTGCCAGCAGCCCATGGACGGCAGGCTTGAACACTGAAGCTTTCTTT; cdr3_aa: CASSPWTAGLNTEAFF
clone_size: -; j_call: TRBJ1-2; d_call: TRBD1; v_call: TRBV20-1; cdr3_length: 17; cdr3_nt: TGCAGTGCTAGAGAATGGGACCCGGGACAGGGGAACTATGTCTACACCTTC; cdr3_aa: CSAREWDPGQGNYVYTF
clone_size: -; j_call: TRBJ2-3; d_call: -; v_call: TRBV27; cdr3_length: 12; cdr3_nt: TGTGCCAGCAGTTTTCAGGGTAATACGCAGTATTTT; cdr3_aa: CASSFQGNTQYF
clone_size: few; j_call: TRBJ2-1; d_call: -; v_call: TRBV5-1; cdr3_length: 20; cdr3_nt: TGCGCCAGCAGCTCCGACCGACAGGCCGTACGGGTGAGGTCCTACAATGAGCAGTTCTTC; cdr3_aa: CASSSDRQAVRVRSYNEQFF
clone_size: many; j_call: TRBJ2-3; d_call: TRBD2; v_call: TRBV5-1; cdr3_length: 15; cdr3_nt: TGCGCCAGCAGCGCGGGACTAGCTGGAAGAGATACGCAGTATTTT; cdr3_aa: CASSAGLAGRDTQYF
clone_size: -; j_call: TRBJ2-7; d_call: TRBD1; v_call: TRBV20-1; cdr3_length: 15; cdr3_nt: TGCAGTGCTAGAGATTGGAGGACAGGGGGTTACGAGCAGTACTTC; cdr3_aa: CSARDWRTGGYEQYF
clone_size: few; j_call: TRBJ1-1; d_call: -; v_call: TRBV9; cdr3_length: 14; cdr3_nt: TGTGCCAGCAGCGCCCTCGGGGGTCCAACTGAAGCTTTCTTT; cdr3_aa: CASSALGGPTEAFF
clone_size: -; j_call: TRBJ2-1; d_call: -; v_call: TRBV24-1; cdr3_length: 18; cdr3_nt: TGTGCCACCAGTGAATGCCGGGACCACAAGAAAATCTACAATGAGCAGTTCTTC; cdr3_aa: CATSECRDHKKIYNEQFF
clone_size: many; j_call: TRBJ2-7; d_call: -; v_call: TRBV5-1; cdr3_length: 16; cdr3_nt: TGCGCCAGCAGCGTCCGCACAGGGGGGGACCTCTACGAGCAGTACTTC; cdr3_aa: CASSVRTGGDLYEQYF
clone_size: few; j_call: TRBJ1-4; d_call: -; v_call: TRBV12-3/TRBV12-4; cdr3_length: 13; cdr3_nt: TGTGCCAGCATAGGGACAACTAATGAAAAACTGTTTTTT; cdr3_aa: CASIGTTNEKLFF
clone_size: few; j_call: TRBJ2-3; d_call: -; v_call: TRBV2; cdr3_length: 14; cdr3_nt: TGTGCCAGCAGAGTGGCAGCTAGCACAGATACGCAGTATTTT; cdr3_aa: CASRVAASTDTQYF
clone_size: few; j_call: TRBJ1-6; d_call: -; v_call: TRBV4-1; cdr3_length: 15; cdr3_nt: TGCGCCAGCAGCCAAGGGAAAGGGAATAATTCACCCCTCCACTTT; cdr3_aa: CASSQGKGNNSPLHF
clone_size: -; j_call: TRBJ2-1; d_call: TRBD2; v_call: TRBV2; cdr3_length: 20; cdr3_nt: TGTGCCAGCAGTGAACAGGGACTAGCGGGAGGGCGTAGGTCCTACAATGAGCAGTTCTTC; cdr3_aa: CASSEQGLAGGRRSYNEQFF
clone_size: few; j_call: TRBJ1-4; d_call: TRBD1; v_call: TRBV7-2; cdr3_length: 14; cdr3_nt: TGTGCCAGCAGCCGCGGGACAGGGGTCGAAAAACTGTTTTTT; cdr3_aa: CASSRGTGVEKLFF
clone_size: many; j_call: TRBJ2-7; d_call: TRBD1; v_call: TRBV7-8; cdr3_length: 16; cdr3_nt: TGCGCCAGCAGCCCCCGGGACAGGGGATCCTCCTACGAGCAGTACTTC; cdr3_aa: CASSPRDRGSSYEQYF
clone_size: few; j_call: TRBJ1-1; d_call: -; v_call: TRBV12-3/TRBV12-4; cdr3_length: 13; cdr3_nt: TGTGCCAGCGTGGATGGGGGTGGGACTGAAGCTTTCTTT; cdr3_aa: CASVDGGGTEAFF
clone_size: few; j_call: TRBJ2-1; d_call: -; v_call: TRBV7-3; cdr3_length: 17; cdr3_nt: TGTGCCAGCAGCTTAAATGGGTTCGCCCACTCCTACAATGAGCAGTTCTTC; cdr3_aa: CASSLNGFAHSYNEQFF
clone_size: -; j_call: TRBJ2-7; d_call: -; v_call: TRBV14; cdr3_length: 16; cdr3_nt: TGTGCCAGCAGCCGAGGAGTTTCTAGTTTGGTCTACGAGCAGTACTTC; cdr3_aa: CASSRGVSSLVYEQYF